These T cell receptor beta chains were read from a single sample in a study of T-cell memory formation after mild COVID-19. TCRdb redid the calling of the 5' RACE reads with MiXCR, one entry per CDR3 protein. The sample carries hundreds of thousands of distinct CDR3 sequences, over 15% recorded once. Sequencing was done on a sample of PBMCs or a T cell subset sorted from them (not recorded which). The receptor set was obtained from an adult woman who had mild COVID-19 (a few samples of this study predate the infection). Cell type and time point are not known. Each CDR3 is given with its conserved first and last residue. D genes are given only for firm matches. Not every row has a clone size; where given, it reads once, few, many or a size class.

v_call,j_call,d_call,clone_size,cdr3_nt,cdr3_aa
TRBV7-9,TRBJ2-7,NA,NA,TGTGCCAGCAGCCTTATTGAATTCCACGAGCAGTACTTC,CASSLIEFHEQYF
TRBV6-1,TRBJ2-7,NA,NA,TGTGCCAGCAGCCTATTCTCGGGACTGGATTACGAGCAGTACTTC,CASSLFSGLDYEQYF
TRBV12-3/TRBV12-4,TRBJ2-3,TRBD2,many,TGTGCCAGCAGTCGAGGACTAGCGGCAGATACGCAGTATTTT,CASSRGLAADTQYF
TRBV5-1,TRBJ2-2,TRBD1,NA,TGCGCCAGCAGCCGGGACAGGGAGAACACCGGGGAGCTGTTTTTT,CASSRDRENTGELFF
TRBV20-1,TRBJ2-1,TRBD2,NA,TGCAGTGCTAGAGACAAGGGGCGCGGGGGAAATGAGCAGTTCTTC,CSARDKGRGGNEQFF
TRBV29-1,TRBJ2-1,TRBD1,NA,TGCAGCGTTGAAGACCGGGACAGGGGTTCGAATGAGCAGTTCTTC,CSVEDRDRGSNEQFF
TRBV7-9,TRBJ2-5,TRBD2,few,TGTGCCAGCAGCCAGTTGCTAGCGGAGACGCGGGAGACCCAGTACTTC,CASSQLLAETRETQYF
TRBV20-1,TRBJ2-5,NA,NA,TGCAGTGCTAGGGCCCGGGGGGCGCATGAGGAGACCCAGTACTTC,CSARARGAHEETQYF
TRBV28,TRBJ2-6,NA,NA,TGTGCCAGCAGTTCGCAGGGTGGGGCCAACGTCCTGACTTTC,CASSSQGGANVLTF
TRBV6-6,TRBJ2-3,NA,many,TGTGCCGGGGGGAGTTCCGATACGCAGTATTTT,CAGGSSDTQYF
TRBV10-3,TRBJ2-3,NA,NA,TGTGCCATCAGGGAGGGGGGGAACGGTGTGCGGGATACGCAGTATTTT,CAIREGGNGVRDTQYF
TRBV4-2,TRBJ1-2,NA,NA,TGTGCCAGCAGCCAACTTAAGGCCAGGCAAAACTATGGCTACACCTTC,CASSQLKARQNYGYTF
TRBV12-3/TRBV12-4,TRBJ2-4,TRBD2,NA,TGTGCCAGCAGTACCAGACTAGCGGGGGGACTAAAAAACATTCAGTACTTC,CASSTRLAGGLKNIQYF
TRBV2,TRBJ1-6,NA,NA,TGTGCCAGCACCGGTGTTGTCAATTCACCCCTCCACTTT,CASTGVVNSPLHF
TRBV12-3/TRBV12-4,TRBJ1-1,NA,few,TGTGCCAGCAGGCCCAGGGTGAACACTGAAGCTTTCTTT,CASRPRVNTEAFF
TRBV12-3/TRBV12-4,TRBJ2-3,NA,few,TGTGCCAGCAGTCCGACAGGTTTAGGCACAGATACGCAGTATTTT,CASSPTGLGTDTQYF
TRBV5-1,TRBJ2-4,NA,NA,TGCGCCAGCAGCTTGGACGGGGGGCCTGAAAACATTCAGTACTTC,CASSLDGGPENIQYF
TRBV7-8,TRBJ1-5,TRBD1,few,TGTGCCAGCAGCTTATTTGGGACAGGGGGAAATCAGCCCCAGCATTTT,CASSLFGTGGNQPQHF
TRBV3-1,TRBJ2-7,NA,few,TGTGCCAGCAGCCAAGGGCCCGGGGTCTCCTACGAGCAGTACTTC,CASSQGPGVSYEQYF
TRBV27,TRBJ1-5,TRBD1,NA,TGTGCCAGCAGTTTGTGGTTCGGGGACAGAACCCGAGATCAGCCCCAGCATTTT,CASSLWFGDRTRDQPQHF
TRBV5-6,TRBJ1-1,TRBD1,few,TGTGCCAGCGCATGGGGTTTACAGGGGGCAGGGACTGAAGCTTTCTTT,CASAWGLQGAGTEAFF
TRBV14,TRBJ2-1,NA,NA,TGTGCCAGCAGCCTCACCGGGATCGAGCAGTTCTTC,CASSLTGIEQFF
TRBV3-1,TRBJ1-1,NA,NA,TGTGCCAGCAGCCCTATTCGACAGACGGGTGAAGCTTTCTTT,CASSPIRQTGEAFF
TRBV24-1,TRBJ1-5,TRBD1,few,TGTGCCACCAGTGATGGGACAGGTCCCTTCAATCAGCCCCAGCATTTT,CATSDGTGPFNQPQHF
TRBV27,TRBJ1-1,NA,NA,TGTGCCAGCAGTCCGGTGCTTGGCGCTGAAGCTTTCTTT,CASSPVLGAEAFF
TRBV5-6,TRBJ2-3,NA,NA,TGTGCCAGCAGCTTGCCAAGGGGCGGCTTCACAGATACGCAGTATTTT,CASSLPRGGFTDTQYF
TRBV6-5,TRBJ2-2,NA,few,TGTGCCAGCAGTCACAGGGCGAACACCGGGGAGCTGTTTTTT,CASSHRANTGELFF
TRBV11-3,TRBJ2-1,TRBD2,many,TGTGCCAGCAGCCGAGGTGCTAGCGGGGGGCCCCTGGGGAATGAGCAGTTCTTC,CASSRGASGGPLGNEQFF
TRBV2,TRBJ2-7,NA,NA,TGTGCCAGCAGGGGCCACTCCTACGAGCAGTACTTC,CASRGHSYEQYF